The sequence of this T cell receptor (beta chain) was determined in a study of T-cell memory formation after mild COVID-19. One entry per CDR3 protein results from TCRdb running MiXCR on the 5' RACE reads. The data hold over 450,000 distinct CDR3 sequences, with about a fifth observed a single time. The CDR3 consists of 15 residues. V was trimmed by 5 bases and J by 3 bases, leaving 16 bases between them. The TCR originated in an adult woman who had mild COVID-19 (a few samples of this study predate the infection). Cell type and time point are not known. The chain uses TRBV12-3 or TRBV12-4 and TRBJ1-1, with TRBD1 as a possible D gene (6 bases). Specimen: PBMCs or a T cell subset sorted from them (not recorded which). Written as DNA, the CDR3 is TGTGCCAGCAGTCCCTCGGGGGCGAGGGACACTGAAGCTTTCTTT. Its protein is CASSPSGARDTEAFF.